This note documents a single T cell receptor (beta chain) sequence. The entry originates in a study of shared clonotypes between healthy human individuals. There are 14 residues in the CDR3. Germline assignment: CDR1 SGHRS and CDR2 YFSETQ. The J segment lost 6 bases and the V segment lost 4 bases, leaving 10 bases of the junction unmatched. Sorted subsets were amplified in replicate PCRs using 200 ng DNA, about 30,000 T cell genomes. The protocol was immunoSEQ multiplex PCR, while the TCRdb copy is restricted to in-frame clones and leaves out a portion. This sample has more than 1,200,000 clones, with approximately 98.5% found just once.

The chain is built from TRBV5-1 and TRBJ2-7; 7 bases are shared with TRBD1. Sequenced material: naive CD4+ T cells sorted from blood. As to subset: CD45RA+ positively selected. This TCR was sampled from a man aged 25 to 45 in good health. CDR3 bases: TGCGCCAGCAGCAGATGGGACAGCCCGCTCGAGCAGTACTTC. It specifies CASSRWDSPLEQYF.